Listed below are T cell receptor beta chains from one sample, sequenced in a study of T-cell reconstitution after alpha-beta-depleted transplantation in children. One entry per CDR3 protein, called by TCRdb with MiXCR from the PCR reads. Seen here are about 580,000 distinct CDR3 sequences, 20% to 25% observed once, and the top ten hold approximately 14%. The sample in question was PBMCs, mostly from graft donor cells, obtained 360 days after TCRalphabeta/CD19-depleted stem cell transplant. These receptor sequences come from a boy under three years old who had a stem cell transplant for acute myeloid leukemia, so the T cells may come from the graft donor. Both conserved end residues are part of each CDR3. Each record gives: D gene, clone size, V gene, CDR3 protein. D genes are given only for firm matches. Not all rows give a size; the values are once, few, many and, for expanded clones, a class.

TRBD1 | few | TRBV5-1 | CASSDRGLSGNTIYF
NA | NA | TRBV12-3/TRBV12-4 | CASTKTEEADTQYF
NA | many | TRBV7-7 | CASSLGPGAHNEQFF
NA | NA | TRBV7-9 | CASSLNRDYGYTF
NA | many | TRBV29-1 | CSGGPQSVDTQYF
TRBD2 | NA | TRBV28 | CASRGGGARNIQYF
NA | many | TRBV12-3/TRBV12-4 | CASSLLKAGQPQHF
NA | NA | TRBV5-1 | CASEGDTYTGELFF
TRBD2 | few | TRBV20-1 | CSASGFRWRGGYNEQFF
NA | few | TRBV15 | CATSRDVQKNTEAFF
TRBD2 | many | TRBV5-1 | CASSLASGVGTYNEQFF
NA | few | TRBV20-1 | CSARDISTGGFGYGYTF
NA | few | TRBV28 | CASSTSGPYEQYF
TRBD2 | many | TRBV4-3 | CASSQETSGVTSGTDTQYF
TRBD1 | NA | TRBV10-3 | CAIRTGLQETQYF
TRBD1 | few | TRBV6-2/TRBV6-3 | CASSYDGGPPGQGPRKTQYF
TRBD1 | once | TRBV6-1 | CASRGTDRYGYTF
NA | few | TRBV7-6 | CASRPTMANTGELFF
NA | many | TRBV20-1 | CSAQEYTQYF
TRBD1 | NA | TRBV27 | CASSWEGAVGSPLHF
NA | few | TRBV21-1 | CASSTRRRFGGEQYF
NA | few | TRBV12-3/TRBV12-4 | CASSLPGSIDEQYF
NA | many | TRBV7-2 | CASSLVRNSYEQYF
NA | few | TRBV11-2 | CASSPLPQGTNYGYTF
TRBD1 | NA | TRBV2 | CASRGDRAGGYTF
NA | once | TRBV7-3 | CASSLWRGPLNEQFF
NA | many | TRBV4-1 | CASSQGPPPGDEQFF
NA | NA | TRBV5-1 | CASLQGGEAFF
TRBD1 | once | TRBV20-1 | CSTYWDRGRNEQFF